Listed below are T cell receptor beta chains from one sample, sequenced in a study of blood T cell repertoires in COVID-19. TCRdb keeps only in-frame clones here, not all; method: immunoSEQ multiplex PCR. The data hold tens of thousands of clones, with about 91% observed a single time. Sequencing was carried out using peripheral blood. Receptors were obtained from a human donor with acute or convalescent COVID-19. The donor label of this sample is uncertain. Each CDR3 is given with its conserved first and last residue. Fields, in order: D gene, J gene, V gene, clone size, CDR3 DNA, CDR3 protein. A D gene is named only where the DNA matches it firmly. Not all rows give a size; the values are once, few, many and, for expanded clones, a class.

TRBD1 TRBJ1-1 TRBV29-1 NA TGCAGCGTACCGGGACAGGGGGCTACTGAAGCTTTCTTT CSVPGQGATEAFF
TRBD2 TRBJ2-3 TRBV27 many TGTGCCAGCAGGACTAGCGGGTTGACAGATACGCAGTATTTT CASRTSGLTDTQYF
TRBD1 TRBJ2-3 TRBV18 NA TGTGCCAGCTCAAATGGACAGGGGACCACAGATACGCAGTATTTT CASSNGQGTTDTQYF
NA TRBJ2-2 TRBV7-2 NA TGTGCCAGCAGCCCACCCGGGGTGAACACCGGGGAGCTGTTTTTT CASSPPGVNTGELFF
TRBD2 TRBJ2-3 TRBV2 NA TGTGCCAGCAGTGGGCTTGGGACTAGCGGGAGGTCTAGCACAGATACGCAGTATTTT CASSGLGTSGRSSTDTQYF
NA TRBJ1-6 TRBV11-2 NA TGTGCCACCAGTACCTATAATTCACCCCTCCACTTT CATSTYNSPLHF
NA TRBJ1-3 TRBV10-3 NA TGTGCCATCAGTGATGGGTATGGGGCGACTGGAAACACCATATATTTT CAISDGYGATGNTIYF
TRBD1 TRBJ1-1 TRBV18 NA TGTGCCAGCTCACCTTTGCCCGGGACAGGGACGATTGAAGCTTTCTTT CASSPLPGTGTIEAFF
TRBD2 TRBJ2-5 TRBV28 NA TGTGCCAGCGGACTAGCGGAGCTAGAGACCCAGTACTTC CASGLAELETQYF
TRBD2 TRBJ2-1 TRBV24-1 NA TGTGCCACCAGTGGGGCTAGCGGGAGGGCCCATAATGAGCAGTTCTTC CATSGASGRAHNEQFF
NA TRBJ1-6 TRBV21-1 NA TGTGCCAGCAGCAAAGGTATCAGGGGACCCTCCAATTCACCCCTCCACTTT CASSKGIRGPSNSPLHF
NA TRBJ2-5 TRBV7-2 NA TGTGCCAGCAGCTGGGGCCAACAAGAGACCCAGTACTTC CASSWGQQETQYF
NA TRBJ2-5 TRBV2 NA TGTGCCAGCTCAGTGTTAGGGGTAGAGACCCAGTACTTC CASSVLGVETQYF
TRBD1 TRBJ1-5 TRBV5-1 once TGCGCCAGCAGCCCCGGAGGGACAGGGACGAATCAGCCCCAGCATTTT CASSPGGTGTNQPQHF
TRBD2 TRBJ2-7 TRBV4-2 NA TGTGCCAGCAGCCACCAATGGACTAGCGGGAGTCTCCACGAGCAGTACTTC CASSHQWTSGSLHEQYF
NA TRBJ2-2 TRBV12-3/TRBV12-4 NA TGTGCCAGCAGCCCTCAGGGGCCCGGGGAGCTGTTTTTT CASSPQGPGELFF
TRBD1 TRBJ1-2 TRBV5-4 NA TGTGCCAGCAGCTCTGACAGGGGAAGAGGGGGCTACACCTTC CASSSDRGRGGYTF
TRBD2 TRBJ2-1 TRBV7-9 NA TGTGCCAGCAGCTTGGGGATAGCGGGGGTCGATGAGCAGTTCTTC CASSLGIAGVDEQFF
TRBD1 TRBJ1-3 TRBV5-6 NA TGTGCCAGCAGCCCCATGGCAGGGGGCTTTATTCGAAACACCATATATTTT CASSPMAGGFIRNTIYF
NA TRBJ1-1 TRBV27 NA TGTGCCAGCAGTTTCGGGGGGACCTCCCGGAACACTGAAGCTTTCTTT CASSFGGTSRNTEAFF
NA TRBJ2-3 TRBV9 NA TGTGCCAGCAGCGTCCAGGGTGGAGGCACAGATACGCAGTATTTT CASSVQGGGTDTQYF
NA TRBJ2-2 TRBV6-2/TRBV6-3 NA TGTGCCAGCAGTTCGGGACTTACGCTTACCGGGGAGCTGTTTTTT CASSSGLTLTGELFF
TRBD1 TRBJ2-7 TRBV11-2 NA TGTGCCAGCAGCCCGGGACAGGGGCGGGAGCAGTACTTC CASSPGQGREQYF
NA TRBJ2-1 TRBV9 NA TGTGCCAGCAGCGTAGAACTGAATGAGCAGTTCTTC CASSVELNEQFF
TRBD2 TRBJ2-2 TRBV7-9 few TGTGCCAGCAGCTCCGGACTAGCGGGAGTTGCCGGGGAGCTGTTTTTT CASSSGLAGVAGELFF
TRBD1 TRBJ1-5 TRBV6-5 few TGTGCCAGCAAGTTAGGGGACAGGGTGTATCAGCCCCAGCATTTT CASKLGDRVYQPQHF
TRBD1 TRBJ2-1 TRBV29-1 NA TGCAGCGCTAGGGACAGTCTAACCTACAATGAGCAGTTCTTC CSARDSLTYNEQFF
NA TRBJ2-1 TRBV6-5 NA TGTGCCAGTCTCCAGCGGGTCTACAATGAGCAGTTCTTC CASLQRVYNEQFF
TRBD2 TRBJ2-1 TRBV6-4 NA TGTGCCAGCAGTGACGCGACTAGCGGGAACAATGAGCAGTTCTTC CASSDATSGNNEQFF
TRBD2 TRBJ2-1 TRBV11-2 NA TGTGCCAGCAGCTTAGATCGGCTAGCGGGAGGGAGCTCCTACAATGAGCAGTTCTTC CASSLDRLAGGSSYNEQFF
NA TRBJ2-7 TRBV5-1 NA TGCGCCAGCAGCTTCGGGGAAGCCTACGAGCAGTACTTC CASSFGEAYEQYF
TRBD2 TRBJ2-3 TRBV5-1 once TGCGCCAGCAGCCGGGGGGACGGCCGGCCAGATACGCAGTATTTT CASSRGDGRPDTQYF
TRBD1 TRBJ1-5 TRBV19 NA TGTGCCAGTAGTCGGACAGGGGGCGTCAATCAGCCCCAGCATTTT CASSRTGGVNQPQHF
NA TRBJ2-2 TRBV3-1/TRBV3-2 NA TGTGCCAGCAGACAACAGGCGTCCGGGGAGCTGTTTTTT CASRQQASGELFF
TRBD2 TRBJ2-2 TRBV7-8 NA TGTGCCAGCAGCTTTCAACTAGCGTCGAACACCGGGGAGCTGTTTTTT CASSFQLASNTGELFF
TRBD2 TRBJ2-5 TRBV5-4 NA TGTGCCAGCAGCTCGGACGGTGTCCGGCTAGCGGGAGCTGAGACCCAGTACTTC CASSSDGVRLAGAETQYF
TRBD1 TRBJ2-1 TRBV20-1 once TGCAGTGCAAGTAGGGACAGGGGGCGTAATGAGCAGTTCTTC CSASRDRGRNEQFF
NA TRBJ1-3 TRBV2 NA TGTGCCAGCAGTGATTGGGGCCTTGGAAACACCATATATTTT CASSDWGLGNTIYF
TRBD1 TRBJ1-5 TRBV19 once TGTGCCAGTGGAGTACTGGGACAGGGAGATCAGCCCCAGCATTTT CASGVLGQGDQPQHF
NA TRBJ1-1 TRBV30 NA TGTGCCTGGAGGGGGGAGGGTCTCCCGAACACTGAAGCTTTCTTT CAWRGEGLPNTEAFF
NA TRBJ2-1 TRBV7-6 few TGTGCCAGCAGCCAAAGCGGTAGCTCCTACAATGAGCAGTTCTTC CASSQSGSSYNEQFF
NA TRBJ1-2 TRBV5-8 NA TGTGCCAGCAGCCACGGGGGACGTGCCAGGGCGGTATATGGCTACACCTTC CASSHGGRARAVYGYTF
NA TRBJ2-7 TRBV27 NA TGTGCCAGCCAAAGCCTGAGCTCCTACGAGCAGTACTTC CASQSLSSYEQYF
TRBD1 TRBJ2-3 TRBV7-2 NA TGTGCCAGCAGCCAGGGGGTTGGGATTACAGATACGCAGTATTTT CASSQGVGITDTQYF
TRBD1 TRBJ1-2 TRBV6-2/TRBV6-3 NA TGTGCCAGCAGTTACCTGACAGGGGATTATGGCTACACCTTC CASSYLTGDYGYTF
TRBD1 TRBJ1-6 TRBV19 NA TGTGCCAGTAGTATGATGGCCCTGGGACAGGGGAATTTGAATTCACCCCTCCACTTT CASSMMALGQGNLNSPLHF
TRBD1 TRBJ1-5 TRBV18 NA TGTGCCAGCTCACCACTCGGACAGGGAAATCAGCCCCAGCATTTT CASSPLGQGNQPQHF
TRBD1 TRBJ1-2 TRBV25-1 NA TGTGCCAGCAGTCCCCCACAGGGGTACTATGGCTACACCTTC CASSPPQGYYGYTF